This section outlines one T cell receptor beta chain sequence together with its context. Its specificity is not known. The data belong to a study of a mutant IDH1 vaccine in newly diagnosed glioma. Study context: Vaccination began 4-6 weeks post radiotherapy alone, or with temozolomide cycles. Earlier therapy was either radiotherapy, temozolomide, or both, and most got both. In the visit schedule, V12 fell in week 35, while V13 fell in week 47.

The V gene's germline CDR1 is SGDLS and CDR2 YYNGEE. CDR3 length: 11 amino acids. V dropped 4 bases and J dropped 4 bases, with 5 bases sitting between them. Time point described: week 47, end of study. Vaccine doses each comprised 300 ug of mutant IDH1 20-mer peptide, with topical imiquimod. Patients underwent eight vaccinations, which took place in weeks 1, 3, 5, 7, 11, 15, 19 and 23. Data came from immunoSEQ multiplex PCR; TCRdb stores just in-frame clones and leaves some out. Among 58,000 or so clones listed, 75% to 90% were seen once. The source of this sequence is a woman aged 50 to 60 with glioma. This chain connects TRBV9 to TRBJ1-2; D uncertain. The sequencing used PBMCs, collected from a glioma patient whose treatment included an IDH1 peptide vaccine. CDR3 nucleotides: TGTGCCAGCAGCAGGAGCTATGGCTACACCTTC. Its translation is CASSRSYGYTF.